This T cell receptor beta chain appears in the sequencing data of a study of blood T cells in healthy people across ages. Study-level results: There was a strong correlation between TCR beta diversity and naive T cell percentage. Possibly, changes in expanded clonotypes were confounded because donor CMV status was unknown. More naive CD4+ cells and higher diversity marked long-lived donors relative to aged donors.

This CDR3 region has 13 residues. Trimming removed 8 bases from V and 6 bases from J, with 17 bases in between. Germline V gene lookup returns CDR1 MNHEY and CDR2 SVGEGT. Donors were systemically healthy Caucasian individuals from Russia aged 6 to 90 years. Comments on this clonotype: The antigen is undetermined.

Primed by a sample-barcoded 5' primer and a J-beta primer mix, a second PCR proceeded for roughly 6 to 12 cycles. MiXCR was run by TCRdb on the 5' RACE reads, yielding one entry per CDR3 protein. The profile shows some 750,000 distinct CDR3 sequences, about a fifth of them singletons. Material for sequencing was blood. The clonotype originates from a man aged 65 to 79 in good health. V usage is TRBV6-2 or TRBV6-3 and J usage is TRBJ2-7; tentative D call: TRBD2 (5 bases). For the CDR3, the DNA is TGTGCCAGCGTTGGGCCGACGGGATCCGAGCAGTACTTC. Its protein is CASVGPTGSEQYF.